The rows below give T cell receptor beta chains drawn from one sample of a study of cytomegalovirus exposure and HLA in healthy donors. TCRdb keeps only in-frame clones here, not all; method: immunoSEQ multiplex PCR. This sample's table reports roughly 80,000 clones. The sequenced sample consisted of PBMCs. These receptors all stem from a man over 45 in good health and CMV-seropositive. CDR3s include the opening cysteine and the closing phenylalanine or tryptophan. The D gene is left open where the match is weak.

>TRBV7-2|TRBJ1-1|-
TGTGCCAGCAGCGCGGAAGGGGAGAACACTGAAGCTTTCTTT
CASSAEGENTEAFF
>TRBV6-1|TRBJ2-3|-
TGTGCCAGCACCCAGGAGCGGATCACAGATACGCAGTATTTT
CASTQERITDTQYF
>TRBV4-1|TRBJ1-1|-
TGCGCCAGCAGCCAAGAACCCCCGGACAGAGCGTCGAACACTGAAGCTTTCTTT
CASSQEPPDRASNTEAFF
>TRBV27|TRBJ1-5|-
TGTGCCAGCAAACGGGGAGGTAGCAATCAGCCCCAGCATTTT
CASKRGGSNQPQHF
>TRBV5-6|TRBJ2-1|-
TGTGCCAGCAGCCCTTCCACGACAGGTTACAATGAGCAGTTCTTC
CASSPSTTGYNEQFF
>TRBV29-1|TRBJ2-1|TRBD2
TGCAGCGTTGACGGGGCGGGAGGCCTTCCGAATGAGCAGTTCTTC
CSVDGAGGLPNEQFF
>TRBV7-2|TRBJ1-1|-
TGTGCCAGCAGCTTATCCCACAGGTCGGGTGAAGCTTTCTTT
CASSLSHRSGEAFF
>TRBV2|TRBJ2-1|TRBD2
TGTGCCAGCAGTGTGGAGCGGGGGGGCCTTTTCTCCTCCTACAATGAGCAGTTCTTC
CASSVERGGLFSSYNEQFF
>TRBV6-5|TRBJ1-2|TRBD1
TGTGCCAGCAGTACCGGGACAGGGTCCTATGGCTACACCTTC
CASSTGTGSYGYTF
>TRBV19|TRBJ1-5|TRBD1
TGTGCCAGTAGCAGAGGACAGGGGAAGTTTAGCAATCAGCCCCAGCATTTT
CASSRGQGKFSNQPQHF
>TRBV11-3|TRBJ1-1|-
TGTGCCAGCAGCCGGGACAACGAGGAGAACACTGAAGCTTTCTTT
CASSRDNEENTEAFF
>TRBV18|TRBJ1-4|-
TGTGCCAGCTCACCCACTTACGGGGTGACGTCGGAAAAACTGTTTTTT
CASSPTYGVTSEKLFF
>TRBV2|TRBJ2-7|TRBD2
TGTGCCAGCAGTTGGGCGGGAGCCTACGAGCAGTACTTC
CASSWAGAYEQYF
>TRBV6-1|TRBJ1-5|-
TGTGCCAGCATGCCTCAGAAAGCGAGCAATCAGCCCCAGCATTTT
CASMPQKASNQPQHF
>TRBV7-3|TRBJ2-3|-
TGTGCCAGCAGCTTAGCGGGTCCTGGCACAGATACGCAGTATTTT
CASSLAGPGTDTQYF
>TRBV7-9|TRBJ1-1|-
TGTGCCAGCAGCTTAGGGAGGAACACTGAAGCTTTCTTT
CASSLGRNTEAFF
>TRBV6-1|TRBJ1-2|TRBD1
TGTGCCAGCACCGGGACAGCGTTTTCCTATGGCTACACCTTC
CASTGTAFSYGYTF
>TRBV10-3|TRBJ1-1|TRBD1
TGTGCCATCAGTGAGGCGGGACAGGGGGCGCGAACTGAAGCTTTCTTT
CAISEAGQGARTEAFF
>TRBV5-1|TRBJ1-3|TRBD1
TGCGCCAGCAGCTCCGGACAGGGAGGAAACACCATATATTTT
CASSSGQGGNTIYF
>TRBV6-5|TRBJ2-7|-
TGTGCCAGCAGTTTCAACGAAGTTCAAGCAAACTACGAGCAGTACTTC
CASSFNEVQANYEQYF
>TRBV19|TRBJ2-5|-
TGTGCCAGTAGTAACGGCGGGGGCCAGGAAGAGACCCAGTACTTC
CASSNGGGQEETQYF
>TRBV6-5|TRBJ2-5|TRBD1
TGTGCCAGCAGTTGGACAGGGGGCTGGCGTGAGGAGACCCAGTACTTC
CASSWTGGWREETQYF
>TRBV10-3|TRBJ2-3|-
TGTGCCATCAACCCCAGCGCGGGGACAGATACGCAGTATTTT
CAINPSAGTDTQYF
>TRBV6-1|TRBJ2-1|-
TGCGGGTTGTCCGACAGCATCAACTCCTACAATGAGCAGTTCTTC
CGLSDSINSYNEQFF
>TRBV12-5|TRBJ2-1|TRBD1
TGTGCTAGTGGTGTACAGGGGTTCTACAATGAGCAGTTCTTC
CASGVQGFYNEQFF
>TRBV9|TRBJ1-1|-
TGTGCCAGCAGCCAACGAGCGGCCCTCCCTGAAGCTTTCTTT
CASSQRAALPEAFF
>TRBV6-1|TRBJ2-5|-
TGTGCCAGCAACTCAGGTGGAAGAGAGACCCAGTACTTC
CASNSGGRETQYF
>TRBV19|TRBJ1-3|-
TGTGCCAGTAGTTTGAGCTCTGGAAACACCATATATTTT
CASSLSSGNTIYF
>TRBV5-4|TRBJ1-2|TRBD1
TGTGCCAGCAGCCCCCCCGGGACAGATCTTTATGGCTACACCTTC
CASSPPGTDLYGYTF
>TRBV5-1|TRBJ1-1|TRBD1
TGCGCCAGCAGCCCGCGACAGGGCCGGGAAAGCACTGAAGCTTTCTTT
CASSPRQGRESTEAFF
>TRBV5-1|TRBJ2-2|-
TGCGCCAGCAGCTTGGAACGGGTCCCCGGGGAGCTGTTTTTT
CASSLERVPGELFF
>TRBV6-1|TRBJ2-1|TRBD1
TGTGCCAGCAGTGTAGGACAGGGGGCCGCCTACAATGAGCAGTTCTTC
CASSVGQGAAYNEQFF
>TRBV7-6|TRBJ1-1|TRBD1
TGTGCCAGCAGCTCTGAGGACAGGGGCACTGAAGCTTTCTTT
CASSSEDRGTEAFF
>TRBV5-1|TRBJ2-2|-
TGCGCCAGCAGCTTGGAGGCTAGATCTAACGGGGAGCTGTTTTTT
CASSLEARSNGELFF
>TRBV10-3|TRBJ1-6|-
TGTGCCGCCGGCGGGGTAGTTGATAATTCACCCCTCCACTTT
CAAGGVVDNSPLHF
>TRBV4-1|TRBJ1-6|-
TGCGCCAGCAGCCGCGGGCATCATTTTTATACCCTCCACTTT
CASSRGHHFYTLHF
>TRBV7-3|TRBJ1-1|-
TGTGCCAGCAGCTTATCTTCCTATACTGAAGCTTTCTTT
CASSLSSYTEAFF
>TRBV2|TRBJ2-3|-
TGTGCCACGAAGGGACGGGACAACACAGATACGCAGTATTTT
CATKGRDNTDTQYF
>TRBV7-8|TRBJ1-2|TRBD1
TGTGCCAGCAGCGCCCGGACAGGGGTTAACTATGGCTACACCTTC
CASSARTGVNYGYTF
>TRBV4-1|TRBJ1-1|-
TGCGCCAGCAGCCACCGGGGGAACACTGAAGCTTTCTTT
CASSHRGNTEAFF